Sequencing of this TCR beta chain was carried out in a study of blood T cell repertoires in COVID-19. Study background: COVID-19 samples collected from the United States, Italy and Spain covered acute and convalescent phases. PBMCs, B-cell-depleted T cells, or T cells were the source of the cDNA or gDNA that made up the material.

Germline V gene lookup returns CDR1 SGHDN and CDR2 FVKESK. The V gene end was trimmed by 1 base and the J gene end by 5 bases; junction bases not matched to a gene: 5. CDR3 length: 15 residues. Per the authors' pipeline: From reference gene primer amplification, estimates of nucleated cell counts were derived. The method was immunoSEQ multiplex PCR; TCRdb's version includes in-frame clones alone and lacks a portion of them. For V, J and clone size, that table is used; D and trimming come from the DNA. The data hold 95,000 to 150,000 clones, with about three quarters observed a single time. The sample comprised peripheral blood. This clonotype originated in a human donor with acute or convalescent COVID-19. The donor label of this sample is uncertain. V and J are TRBV14 and TRBJ2-5; 9 bases agree with TRBD2. CDR3 DNA: TGTGCCAGCAGCCAAGCGCTAGCGGGAAGGGAGACCCAGTACTTC. Translated, it gives CASSQALAGRETQYF.